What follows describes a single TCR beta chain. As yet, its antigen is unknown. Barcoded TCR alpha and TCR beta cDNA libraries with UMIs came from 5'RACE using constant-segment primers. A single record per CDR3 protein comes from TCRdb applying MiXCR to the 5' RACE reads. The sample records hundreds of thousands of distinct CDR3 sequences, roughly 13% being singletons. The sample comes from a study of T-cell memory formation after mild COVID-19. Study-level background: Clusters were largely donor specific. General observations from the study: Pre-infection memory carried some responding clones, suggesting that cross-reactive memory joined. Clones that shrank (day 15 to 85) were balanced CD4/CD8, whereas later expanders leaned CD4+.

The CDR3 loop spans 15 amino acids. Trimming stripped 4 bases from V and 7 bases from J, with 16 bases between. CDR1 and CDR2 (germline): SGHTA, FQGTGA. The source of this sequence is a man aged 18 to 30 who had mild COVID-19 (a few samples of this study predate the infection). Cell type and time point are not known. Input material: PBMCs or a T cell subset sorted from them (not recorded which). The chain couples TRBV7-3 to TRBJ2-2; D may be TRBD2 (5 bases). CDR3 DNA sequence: TGTGCCAGCAGCTCCGGACGACGGGGTATCGGGGAGCTGTTTTTT. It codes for CASSSGRRGIGELFF.